The clone carrying this T cell receptor (beta chain) was picked up a small number of times. Antigen: not known. TCRdb re-called the reads with MiXCR, one entry per CDR3 protein. Of under 500,000 distinct CDR3 sequences listed, about 42% are singletons. Per the germline V gene, CDR1 is DFQATT and CDR2 is SNEGSKA (reference sequence). Trimming left V 2 bases short and J 3 bases short, with 14 bases between. This CDR3 contains 14 residues. This sample was included in a study of T cell repertoires in cytomegalovirus infection. On the study more broadly: Evidence of both CMV infection and a matching HLA type came from public TCR beta signatures.

General observations from the study: Frequencies of public TCR beta families were cumulated, and this identified carriers of CMV plus the relevant HLA. Across the ex vivo response, the dominant clonotypes were HLA-C-restricted CMV-specific TCR beta clonotypes.

The source is a human donor in good health (CMV status not recorded). Some clones in this sample may be carry-over from other donors' samples. The rearrangement links TRBV20-1 to TRBJ2-7; D possibly corresponds to TRBD1 (5 bases). The sample in question was cultured PBMCs, obtained from culture after CMV antigen stimulation. CDR3 loop: CSARIGQGRYEQYF. The DNA for the CDR3 is TGCAGTGCTAGAATCGGGCAGGGTCGCTACGAGCAGTACTTC.